This T cell receptor beta chain comes out of a study of Graves' ophthalmopathy and Graves' hyperthyroidism. Findings of the study overall: Using a 13-signature model, the authors split ophthalmopathy from stable hyperthyroidism, with 85% to 90% sensitivity and approximately 78% specificity. The majority of expanded thyroid clonotypes above 0.001 frequency also occurred in blood.

Comments on this clonotype: Its target is not known.

The sequenced template was RNA, covering the TCR beta CDR3 region. Scientists carried out first-round RT-PCR using HTBI primers and then a second-round multiplex PCR. TCRdb re-called the multiplex PCR reads with MiXCR, one entry per CDR3 protein. The sample carries almost 750,000 distinct CDR3 sequences, 35% to 50% recorded once. The junction had 8 bases not matched to a gene; V was cut back by 3 bases and J by 3 bases. The CDR3 consists of 15 residues. The J gene is TRBJ2-7, the V gene TRBV12-3 or TRBV12-4; TRBD2 matches at 7 bases. This TCR came from an adult man with Graves' ophthalmopathy. Sequencing used peripheral blood. CDR3 in DNA: TGTGCCAGCAGTTTGAGAACTAGCGTATACTACGAGCAGTACTTC. Encoded protein: CASSLRTSVYYEQYF.